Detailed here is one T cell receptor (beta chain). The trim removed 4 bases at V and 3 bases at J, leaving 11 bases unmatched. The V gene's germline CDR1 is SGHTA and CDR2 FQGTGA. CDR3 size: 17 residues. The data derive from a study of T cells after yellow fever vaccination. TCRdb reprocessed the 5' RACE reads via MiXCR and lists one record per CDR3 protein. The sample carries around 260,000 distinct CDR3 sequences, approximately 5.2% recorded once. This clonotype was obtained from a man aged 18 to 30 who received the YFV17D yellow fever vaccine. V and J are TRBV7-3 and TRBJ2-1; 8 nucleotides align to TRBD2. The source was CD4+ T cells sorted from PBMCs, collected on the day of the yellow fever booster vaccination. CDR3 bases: TGTGCCAGCAGCTCTACCGGGAGGGCAGAGTACTACAATGAGCAGTTCTTC. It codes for CASSSTGRAEYYNEQFF.